These 30 T cell receptor beta chains share one sample of origin, sequenced in a study of shared clonotypes between healthy human individuals. Positively selected for CCR7, the CD45RO-negative cells used as naive CD8 cells excluded terminally differentiated effector memory CD45RA+ cells. The table came from immunoSEQ multiplex PCR; TCRdb's copy has only in-frame clones and leaves some out. The sample has more than 2 million clones, approximately 94% seen once. The sequenced sample was naive CD8+ T cells sorted from blood. The receptors originated from a man younger than 35 in good health.

The J gene is TRBJ2-7, the V gene TRBV5-1, with 8 nucleotides matching TRBD1. J was trimmed by 5 bases and V by 7 bases; bases with no gene match: 11. This CDR3 comprises 14 residues. The germline V gene encodes CDR1 SGHRS and CDR2 YFSETQ. In DNA, the CDR3 is TGCGCCAGCTCAGAAATGGGACAGGTTGACGAGCAGTACTTC. This codes for CASSEMGQVDEQYF.

The J gene is TRBJ1-2, the V gene TRBV7-9; unclear D gene. Between the trimmed V and J ends, which lost 7 bases and 8 bases, there was a span of 20 bases. The germline gives CDR1 SEHNR, CDR2 FQNEAQ (reference sequence). The CDR3 runs 14 residues. CDR3 nucleotides: TGTGCCAGCACCAACTTCGAGGACCTATGGGGCTACACCTTC. It yields the protein CASTNFEDLWGYTF. Based on the CDR3 plus reference TRBV7-9 and TRBJ1-2, the full variable domain is DTGVSQNPRHKITKRGQNVTFRCDPISEHNRLYWYRQTLGQGPEFLTYFQNEAQLEKSRLLSDRFSAERPKGSFSTLEIQRTEQGDSAMYLCASTNFEDLWGYTFGSGTRLTVV.

The chain uses TRBV10-1 and TRBJ2-3; no clear D gene. Trimming shortened V by 0 bases and J by 2 bases, and 9 bases separated the two germline ends. CDR1 is WNHNN, CDR2 SYGVQD, per germline (reference sequence). The CDR3 extends over 15 amino acids. CDR3 protein: CASSESMSITDTQYF. In DNA form, the CDR3 reads TGCGCCAGCAGTGAGTCGATGTCGATCACAGATACGCAGTATTTT.

V usage is TRBV28 and J usage is TRBJ2-2; 9 bases align to TRBD1. CDR3 size: 17 residues. V lost 6 bases to trimming and J lost 4 bases; unmatched junction nucleotides: 12. From germline, CDR1 is MDHEN and CDR2 SYDVKM. The CDR3 here is CASSQGQGLPRTGELFF. The CDR3 nucleotides are TGTGCCAGCAGCCAGGGACAGGGTTTACCCCGCACCGGGGAGCTGTTTTTT.

The rearrangement links TRBV28 to TRBJ1-6, with TRBD1 matching 9 bases. The CDR3 runs to 15 residues. The germline V gene encodes CDR1 MDHEN and CDR2 SYDVKM. Losses at the gene ends were 3 bases for V and 7 bases for J; bases not matched to a gene: 4. The CDR3 is CASSFDRGLNSPLHF. The CDR3 bases are TGTGCCAGCAGTTTCGACAGGGGGTTGAATTCACCCCTCCACTTT.

The rearrangement uses TRBV7-9 and TRBJ2-7, with 9 nucleotides matching TRBD1. The CDR3 spans 13 residues. Germline V gives CDR1 SEHNR, CDR2 FQNEAQ (reference sequence). V trimming: 1 base; J trimming: 9 bases; junction bases outside the gene matches: 4. CDR3 region: CASSLVQGAGQYF. CDR3 DNA: TGTGCCAGCAGCTTAGTACAGGGGGCCGGGCAGTACTTC.

The chain recombines TRBV7-6 with TRBJ2-5, with D perhaps given as TRBD1 or TRBD2 (5 bases each). Trimming left V 5 bases short and J 1 base short, with 8 bases between. CDR3 length: 13 amino acids. Germline V gives CDR1 SGHVS, CDR2 FNYEAQ. The CDR3 here is CASSPGTQETQYF. The CDR3 DNA is TGTGCCAGCAGCCCTGGGACCCAAGAGACCCAGTACTTC.

The chain uses TRBV7-8 and TRBJ2-3; D may be TRBD2 (6 bases). The CDR3 runs to 15 residues. Trimming took 4 bases from V and 5 from J, leaving 16 bases between them. The germline CDR1 and CDR2 sequences are SGHVS and FQNEAQ. CDR3 nucleotide sequence: TGTGCCAGCAGCTCAACTAGCCTGGTGGGAGATACGCAGTATTTT. It translates to CASSSTSLVGDTQYF.

The chain has TRBV7-2 and TRBJ1-6, with D tentatively TRBD1 (6 bases). From germline, CDR1 is SGHTA and CDR2 FQGNSA. CDR3 length equals 15 residues. The V gene lost 5 bases and the J gene lost 9 bases, with 17 bases spanning the gap. CDR3 sequence: CASSLLGGSGSPLHF. The CDR3 DNA sequence: TGTGCCAGCAGCCTACTAGGGGGGTCTGGTTCACCCCTCCACTTT.

The gene calls are TRBV6-6 and TRBJ1-2, with D perhaps TRBD1 (5 bases). Germline V gene sequence: CDR1 MNHNY, CDR2 SVGAGI (reference sequence). CDR3 length: 14 amino acids. Trimming took 0 bases from V and 12 from J, leaving 17 bases between them. The CDR3 protein is CASSYSNRGPGDTF. The CDR3 DNA follows: TGTGCCAGCAGTTACTCGAACAGAGGGCCGGGGGACACCTTC.

CDR3 DNA: TGTGCCAGCAGTTTCTCCAAACTAGCGGGAGCCCAAGGGGGCGGGGAGCTGTTTTTT. The encoded protein is CASSFSKLAGAQGGGELFF. The rearrangement joins TRBV27 to TRBJ2-2; 11 nucleotides align to TRBD2. The CDR3 is made up of 19 amino acids. J was trimmed by 7 bases and V by 3 bases; bases with no gene match: 16. Germline CDR1 is MNHEY and CDR2 is SMNVEV (reference sequence).

A remark on this clone: A read error may produce the germline difference seen at one junction end. This sequence joins TRBV6-1 and TRBJ1-2; D is possibly TRBD1 (6 bases). CDR3 length equals 12 residues. The germline CDR1 and CDR2 sequences are MNHNS and SASEGT. The CDR3 DNA sequence: TGTGCCAGCAGTACCCCCACACAGGGCGGCGCCTTC. It specifies CASSTPTQGGAF.

The V gene is TRBV5-4, the J gene TRBJ1-4, with D hard to call. V was pared by 1 base and J by 6 bases, with 10 bases between. This CDR3 contains 14 residues. CDR1 SGHNT and CDR2 YYREEE come from the germline V gene (reference sequence). The CDR3 region is CASSLSLIDEKLFF. The CDR3 coding sequence is TGTGCCAGCAGCTTGAGCCTGATCGATGAAAAACTGTTTTTT.

The rearrangement links TRBV5-4 to TRBJ1-5; weak D call: TRBD1 (6 bases). V was trimmed by 0 bases and J by 7 bases, leaving 11 bases between them. This CDR3 comprises 14 residues. Germline V gene data show CDR1 as SGHNT and CDR2 as YYREEE (reference sequence). CDR3 protein: CASSLDRAPQPQHF. DNA of the CDR3: TGTGCCAGCAGCTTGGACAGGGCCCCCCAGCCCCAGCATTTT.

To note about this clone: The same CDR3 is also encoded by other DNA sequences in this sample. This sequence joins TRBV7-6 and TRBJ2-1, with 7 bases lining up with TRBD2. The CDR3 extends over 16 amino acids. Germline lookup yields CDR1 SGHVS and CDR2 FNYEAQ. The V and J ends lost 5 bases and 0 bases, in that order; junction bases with no gene match: 7. The CDR3 spells CASSLLGGGSYNEQFF. In DNA form, the CDR3 reads TGTGCCAGCAGCCTCCTTGGGGGGGGCTCCTACAATGAGCAGTTCTTC.

A note on this clone: Other nucleotide sequences from this sample produce the same CDR3. The gene calls are TRBV6-5 and TRBJ2-7; 8 bases align to TRBD1. CDR3 length: 16 amino acids. After removal of 0 bases from V and 3 bases from J, the junction contained 7 bases not matched to a gene. Germline V gene lookup returns CDR1 MNHEY and CDR2 SVGAGI. CDR3 bases: TGTGCCAGCAGTTACTCGACAGGGGCCCGCAGCTACGAGCAGTACTTC. Amino acid sequence: CASSYSTGARSYEQYF.

V is TRBV4-3 and J is TRBJ2-5, with a possible D match to TRBD2 (6 bases). V lost 3 bases and J 2 bases, leaving 19 bases between the germline ends. This CDR3 has 17 residues. The germline V gene encodes CDR1 LGHNA and CDR2 YSLEER. CDR3 amino acids: CASSHEFEGTQQETQYF. The CDR3 DNA is TGCGCCAGCAGCCATGAGTTTGAAGGGACTCAGCAAGAGACCCAGTACTTC.

V gene TRBV9 combines with J gene TRBJ1-2, with D tentatively TRBD1 (5 bases). The CDR3 contains 15 residues. The V end was cut by 0 bases, the J end by 3 bases, with 12 bases between. Germline V gene data show CDR1 as SGDLS and CDR2 as YYNGEE. The CDR3: CASSVADRTHYGYTF. The CDR3 DNA reads TGTGCCAGCAGCGTAGCTGATCGGACACACTATGGCTACACCTTC.

V gene TRBV5-1 combines with J gene TRBJ1-1; TRBD1 matches at 8 bases. Trimming took 0 bases from V and 1 from J; bases not matched to a gene: 11. The germline CDR1 and CDR2 sequences are SGHRS and YFSETQ. This CDR3 spans 18 amino acids. CDR3 DNA sequence: TGCGCCAGCAGCTTGGGTTGGGGGGACAGGAGCCCGAACACTGAAGCTTTCTTT. As protein: CASSLGWGDRSPNTEAFF.

The CDR3 here is CASSSSTGVGTDTQYF. CDR3 in DNA: TGCGCCAGCAGCTCATCAACGGGGGTGGGCACAGATACGCAGTATTTT. The chain couples TRBV5-1 to TRBJ2-3, with a tentative D call TRBD2 (6 bases). The CDR3 spans 16 residues. The V end was cut by 3 bases, the J end by 1 base, with 15 bases between. In germline, CDR1 is SGHRS, CDR2 YFSETQ.

Note on this clone: The same CDR3 also results from other DNA sequences found in this sample. J is TRBJ2-5 and V is TRBV5-6; the D gene could be TRBD1 or TRBD2 (5 bases each). The CDR3 runs to 13 residues. Trimming removed 0 bases at V and 5 bases at J, with 8 bases between. From germline, CDR1 is SGHDT and CDR2 YYEEEE. CDR3: CASSLVGEETQYF. The CDR3 nucleotides are TGTGCCAGCAGCTTGGTAGGGGAGGAGACCCAGTACTTC.

The gene calls are TRBV11-3 and TRBJ1-5; 8 bases are shared with TRBD1. Germline CDR1 and CDR2: SGHNT and YENEEA. The CDR3 totals 11 residues. The junction had 7 bases not matched to a gene; V was cut back by 6 bases and J by 15 bases. CDR3 sequence (DNA): TGTGCCAGCAGGAAGTTCGGGACAGGGCATTTT. Translation: CASRKFGTGHF. The full variable domain, in which reference TRBV11-3 and TRBJ1-5 provide the parts outside the CDR3, is EAGVVQSPRYKIIEKKQPVAFWCNPISGHNTLYWYLQNLGQGPELLIRYENEEAVDDSQLPKDRFSAERLKGVDSTLKIQPAELGDSAVYLCASRKFGTGHFGDGTRLSIL.

V gene TRBV5-6 combines with J gene TRBJ2-3; D may be TRBD2 (6 bases). The ends were cut back, 4 bases at V and 7 bases at J, with 16 bases in the middle. The CDR3 covers 14 residues. CDR1 is SGHDT, CDR2 YYEEEE, per germline. CDR3 region: CASSAGLSKNTQYF. The CDR3 nucleotides read TGTGCCAGCAGCGCCGGACTATCCAAGAATACGCAGTATTTT.

The chain has TRBV6-5 and TRBJ2-6; unclear D gene. Trimming shortened V by 2 bases and J by 0 bases, and 5 bases separated the two germline ends. This CDR3 spans 15 amino acids. Germline V lookup: CDR1 MNHEY, CDR2 SVGAGI. CDR3 protein: CASSYTLSGANVLTF. As DNA, the CDR3 is TGTGCCAGCAGTTACACCCTCTCTGGGGCCAACGTCCTGACTTTC.

J is TRBJ2-3 and V is TRBV6-5; the match to TRBD2 covers 11 bases. The CDR3 sequence is 15 residues long. Looked up from germline, CDR1 is MNHEY and CDR2 is SVGAGI. V shed 7 bases and J 2 bases; nucleotides not matched to a gene: 5. The CDR3 spells CASTLAGELTDTQYF. The CDR3 DNA reads as TGTGCCAGCACACTAGCGGGGGAGCTCACAGATACGCAGTATTTT.

This rearrangement joins TRBV27 to TRBJ2-3, with TRBD2 matching over 11 bases. The CDR3 is made up of 16 amino acids. The V and J ends lost 6 bases and 6 bases, in that order; junction bases with no gene match: 11. The germline V gene has CDR1 MNHEY and CDR2 SMNVEV (reference sequence). CDR3 DNA: TGTGCCAGCAGCACCATAGCGGGAGGGTGGGCTGATACGCAGTATTTT. It codes for CASSTIAGGWADTQYF.

Concerning this clone itself: The sample carries other DNA sequences with the same CDR3. The chain uses TRBV6-5 and TRBJ2-2; D is possibly TRBD2 (5 bases). The CDR3 consists of 15 residues. V dropped 3 bases and J dropped 5 bases, with 13 bases sitting between them. Germline V CDR1 and CDR2: MNHEY, SVGAGI. CDR3 sequence: CASSYLAGGTGELFF. The CDR3 DNA is TGTGCCAGCAGTTATTTGGCGGGTGGGACCGGGGAGCTGTTTTTT.

This clone occurred once. V usage is TRBV7-9 and J usage is TRBJ2-3; weak D call: TRBD2 (5 bases). Deletions cut 7 bases from V and 1 base from J, with 12 bases between. The V gene's germline CDR1 is SEHNR and CDR2 FQNEAQ (reference sequence). The CDR3 is 14 residues long. The CDR3 sequence is CASIPAGGTDTQYF. CDR3 nucleotide sequence: TGTGCCAGCATCCCGGCCGGGGGCACAGATACGCAGTATTTT.

The V and J genes are TRBV28 and TRBJ2-1, with D possibly matching TRBD2 (6 bases). Trimming removed 6 bases from V and 8 bases from J, with 20 bases in between. This CDR3 is 15 amino acids long. CDR1 and CDR2 from the germline V gene are MDHEN and SYDVKM. CDR3 sequence reads: CASSDARGGVDEQFF. CDR3 DNA sequence: TGTGCCAGCAGCGACGCCCGGGGCGGGGTTGATGAGCAGTTCTTC.

With respect to this clone: Other DNA sequences in this sample translate to the same CDR3. The CDR3 nucleotides are TGTGCCAGCAGCCCAGGGGATACGCAGTATTTT. Protein: CASSPGDTQYF. The gene calls are TRBV9 and TRBJ2-3, with D maybe TRBD1 (5 bases). The CDR3 has 11 residues. In germline, CDR1 is SGDLS, CDR2 YYNGEE. Between the trimmed V and J ends, which lost 4 bases and 6 bases, there was a span of 6 bases.